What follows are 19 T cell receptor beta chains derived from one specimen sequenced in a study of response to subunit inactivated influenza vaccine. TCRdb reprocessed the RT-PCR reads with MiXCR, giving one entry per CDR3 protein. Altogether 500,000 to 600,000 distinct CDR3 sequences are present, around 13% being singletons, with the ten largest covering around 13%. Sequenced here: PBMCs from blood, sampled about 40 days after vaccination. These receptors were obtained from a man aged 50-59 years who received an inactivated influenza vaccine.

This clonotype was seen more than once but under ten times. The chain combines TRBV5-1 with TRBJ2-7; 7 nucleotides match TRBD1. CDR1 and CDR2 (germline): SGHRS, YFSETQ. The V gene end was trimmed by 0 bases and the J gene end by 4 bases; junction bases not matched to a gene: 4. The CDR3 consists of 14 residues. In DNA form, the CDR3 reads TGCGCCAGCAGCTTGGCCGACAGGGTTTACGAGCAGTACTTC. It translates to CASSLADRVYEQYF.

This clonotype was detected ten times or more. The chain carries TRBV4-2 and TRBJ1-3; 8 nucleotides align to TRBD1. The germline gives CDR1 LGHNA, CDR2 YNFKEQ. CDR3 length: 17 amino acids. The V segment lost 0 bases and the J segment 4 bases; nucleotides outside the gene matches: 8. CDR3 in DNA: TGTGCCAGCAGCCAAGATTGGTCAGGGGGCGTGGGAAACACCATATATTTT. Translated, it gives CASSQDWSGGVGNTIYF.

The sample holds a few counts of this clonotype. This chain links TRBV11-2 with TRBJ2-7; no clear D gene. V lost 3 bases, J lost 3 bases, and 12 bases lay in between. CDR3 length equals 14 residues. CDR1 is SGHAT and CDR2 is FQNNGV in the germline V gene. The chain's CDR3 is CASSLEQSIYEQYF. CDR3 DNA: TGTGCCAGCAGCTTGGAGCAGTCCATCTACGAGCAGTACTTC.

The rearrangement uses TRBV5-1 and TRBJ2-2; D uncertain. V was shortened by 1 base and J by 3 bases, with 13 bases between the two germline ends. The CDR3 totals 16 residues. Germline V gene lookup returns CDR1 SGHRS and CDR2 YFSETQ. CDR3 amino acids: CASSLPYDVDTGELFF. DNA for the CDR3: TGCGCCAGCAGCTTGCCATATGACGTCGACACCGGGGAGCTGTTTTTT. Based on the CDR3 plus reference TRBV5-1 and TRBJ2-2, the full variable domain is KAGVTQTPRYLIKTRGQQVTLSCSPISGHRSVSWYQQTPGQGLQFLFEYFSETQRNKGNFPGRFSGRQFSNSRSEMNVSTLELGDSALYLCASSLPYDVDTGELFFGEGSRLTVL.

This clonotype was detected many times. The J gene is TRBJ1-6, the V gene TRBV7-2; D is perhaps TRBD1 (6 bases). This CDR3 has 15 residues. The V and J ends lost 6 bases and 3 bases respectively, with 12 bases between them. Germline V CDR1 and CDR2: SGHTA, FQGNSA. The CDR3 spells CASRLGQIYNSPLHF. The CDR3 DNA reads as TGTGCCAGCAGACTAGGACAGATCTATAATTCACCCCTCCACTTT. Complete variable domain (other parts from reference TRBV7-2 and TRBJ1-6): GAGVSQSPSNKVTEKGKDVELRCDPISGHTALYWYRQSLGQGLEFLIYFQGNSAPDKSGLPSDRFSAERTGGSVSTLTIQRTQQEDSAVYLCASRLGQIYNSPLHFGNGTRLTVT.

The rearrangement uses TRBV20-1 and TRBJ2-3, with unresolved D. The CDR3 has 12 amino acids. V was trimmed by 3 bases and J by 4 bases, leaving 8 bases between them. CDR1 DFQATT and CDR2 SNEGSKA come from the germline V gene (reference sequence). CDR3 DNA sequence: TGCAGTGCTAGGAACGGACCAGATACGCAGTATTTT. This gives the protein CSARNGPDTQYF.

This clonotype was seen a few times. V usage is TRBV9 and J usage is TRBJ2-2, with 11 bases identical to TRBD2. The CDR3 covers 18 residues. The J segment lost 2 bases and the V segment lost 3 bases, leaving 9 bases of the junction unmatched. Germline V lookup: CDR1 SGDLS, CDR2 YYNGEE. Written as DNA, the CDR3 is TGTGCCAGCAGCGCCCGGACTAGCGGGTGGTATAACACCGGGGAGCTGTTTTTT. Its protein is CASSARTSGWYNTGELFF.

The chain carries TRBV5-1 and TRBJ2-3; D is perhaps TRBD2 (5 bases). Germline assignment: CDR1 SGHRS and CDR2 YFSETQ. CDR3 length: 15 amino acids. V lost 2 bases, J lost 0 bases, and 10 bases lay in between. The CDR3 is CASSFIGSSTDTQYF. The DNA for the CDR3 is TGCGCCAGCAGCTTTATAGGGAGTAGCACAGATACGCAGTATTTT. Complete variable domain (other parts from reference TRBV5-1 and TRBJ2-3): KAGVTQTPRYLIKTRGQQVTLSCSPISGHRSVSWYQQTPGQGLQFLFEYFSETQRNKGNFPGRFSGRQFSNSRSEMNVSTLELGDSALYLCASSFIGSSTDTQYFGPGTRLTVL.

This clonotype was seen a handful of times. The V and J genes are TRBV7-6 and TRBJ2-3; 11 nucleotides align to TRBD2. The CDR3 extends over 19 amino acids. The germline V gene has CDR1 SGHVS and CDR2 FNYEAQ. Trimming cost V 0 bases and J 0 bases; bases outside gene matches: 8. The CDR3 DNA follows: TGTGCCAGCAGCTTAGCCAGGACGCTAGCGGGAGGAAGCACAGATACGCAGTATTTT. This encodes CASSLARTLAGGSTDTQYF.

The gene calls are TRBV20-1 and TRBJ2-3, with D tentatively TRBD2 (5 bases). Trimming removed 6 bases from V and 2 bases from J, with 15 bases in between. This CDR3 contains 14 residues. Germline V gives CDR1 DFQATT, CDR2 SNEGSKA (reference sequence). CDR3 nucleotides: TGCAGTGCCCACCGGGCGGGTTTCACAGATACGCAGTATTTT. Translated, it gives CSAHRAGFTDTQYF.

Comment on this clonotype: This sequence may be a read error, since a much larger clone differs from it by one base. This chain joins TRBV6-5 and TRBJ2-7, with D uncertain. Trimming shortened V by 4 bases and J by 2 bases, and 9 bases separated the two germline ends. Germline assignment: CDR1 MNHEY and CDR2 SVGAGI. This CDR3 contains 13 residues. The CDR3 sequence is CASSFWGPYEQYF. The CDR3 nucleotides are TGTGCCAGCAGTTTTTGGGGTCCCTACGAGCAGTACTTC.

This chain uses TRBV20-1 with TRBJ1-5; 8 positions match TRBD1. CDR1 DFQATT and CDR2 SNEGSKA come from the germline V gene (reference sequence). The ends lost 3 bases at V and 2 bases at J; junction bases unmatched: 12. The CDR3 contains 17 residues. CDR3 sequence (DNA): TGCAGTGCTAGTGACGGACAGGGCTTTTTGGGCAATCAGCCCCAGCATTTT. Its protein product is CSASDGQGFLGNQPQHF.

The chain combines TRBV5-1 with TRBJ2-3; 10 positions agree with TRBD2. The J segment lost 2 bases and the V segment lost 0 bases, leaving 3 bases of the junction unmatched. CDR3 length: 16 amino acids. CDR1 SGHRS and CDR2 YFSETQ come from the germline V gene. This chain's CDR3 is CASSLELAGDTDTQYF. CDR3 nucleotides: TGCGCCAGCAGCTTGGAGCTAGCGGGGGACACAGATACGCAGTATTTT.

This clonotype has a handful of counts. The CDR3, as DNA: TGTGCCAGCAGTCCCACTAGCGGGGCCCACAATGAGCAGTTCTTC. Translated: CASSPTSGAHNEQFF. The chain couples TRBV28 to TRBJ2-1, with 10 nucleotides matching TRBD2. The CDR3 runs 15 residues. With V trimmed by 5 bases and J by 5 bases, 6 bases remained unmatched. Germline assignment: CDR1 MDHEN and CDR2 SYDVKM. Supplemented by reference TRBV28 and TRBJ2-1, the full variable domain reads DVKVTQSSRYLVKRTGEKVFLECVQDMDHENMFWYRQDPGLGLRLIYFSYDVKMKEKGDIPEGYSVSREKKERFSLILESASTNQTSMYLCASSPTSGAHNEQFFGPGTRLTVL.

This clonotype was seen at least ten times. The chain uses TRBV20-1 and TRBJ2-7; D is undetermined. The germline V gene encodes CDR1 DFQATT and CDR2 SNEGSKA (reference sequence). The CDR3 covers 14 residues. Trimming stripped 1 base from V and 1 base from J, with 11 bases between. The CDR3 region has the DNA TGCAGTGCTAGAGGAGTCAGGCAGTCCTACGAGCAGTACTTC. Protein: CSARGVRQSYEQYF.

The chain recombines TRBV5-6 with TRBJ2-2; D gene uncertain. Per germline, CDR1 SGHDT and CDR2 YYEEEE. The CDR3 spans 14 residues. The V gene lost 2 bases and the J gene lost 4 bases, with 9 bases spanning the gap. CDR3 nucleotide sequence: TGTGCCAGCAGCTTTGGCTCAACCACCGGGGAGCTGTTTTTT. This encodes CASSFGSTTGELFF.

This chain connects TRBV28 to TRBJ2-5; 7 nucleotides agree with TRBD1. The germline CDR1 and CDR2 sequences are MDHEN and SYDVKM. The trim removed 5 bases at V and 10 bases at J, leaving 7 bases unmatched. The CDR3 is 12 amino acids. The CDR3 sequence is CASSTGEMGQYF. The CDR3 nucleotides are TGTGCCAGCAGTACAGGGGAGATGGGCCAGTACTTC.

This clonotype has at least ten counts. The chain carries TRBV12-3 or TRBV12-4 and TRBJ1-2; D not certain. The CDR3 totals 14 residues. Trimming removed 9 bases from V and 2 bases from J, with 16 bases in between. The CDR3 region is CASAPGPKNYGYTF. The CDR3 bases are TGTGCCAGTGCCCCCGGGCCTAAAAACTATGGCTACACCTTC.

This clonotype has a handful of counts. The CDR3 here is CSVERDRANEQFF. In DNA, the CDR3 is TGCAGCGTTGAACGGGACAGGGCCAATGAGCAGTTCTTC. The gene calls are TRBV29-1 and TRBJ2-1; TRBD1 agrees at 9 bases. The CDR3 spans 13 residues. V gave up 2 bases and J gave up 6 bases; unmatched junction bases: 2. Germline CDR1 and CDR2: SQVTM and ANQGSEA.